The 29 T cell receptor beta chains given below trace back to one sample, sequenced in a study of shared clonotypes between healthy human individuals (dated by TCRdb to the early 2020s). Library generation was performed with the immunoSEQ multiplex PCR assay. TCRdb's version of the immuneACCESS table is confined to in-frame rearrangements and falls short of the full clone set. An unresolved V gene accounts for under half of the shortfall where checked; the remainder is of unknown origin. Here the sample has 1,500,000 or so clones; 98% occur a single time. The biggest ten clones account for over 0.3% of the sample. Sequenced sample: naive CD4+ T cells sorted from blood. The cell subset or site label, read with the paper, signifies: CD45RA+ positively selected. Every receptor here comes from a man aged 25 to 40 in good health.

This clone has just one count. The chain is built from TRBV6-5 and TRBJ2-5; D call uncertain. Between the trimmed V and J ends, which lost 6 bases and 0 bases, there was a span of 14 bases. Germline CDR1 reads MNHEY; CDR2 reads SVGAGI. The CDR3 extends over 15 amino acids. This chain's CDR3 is CASSPNLGYQETQYF. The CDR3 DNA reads TGTGCCAGCAGCCCTAATTTGGGGTACCAAGAGACCCAGTACTTC.

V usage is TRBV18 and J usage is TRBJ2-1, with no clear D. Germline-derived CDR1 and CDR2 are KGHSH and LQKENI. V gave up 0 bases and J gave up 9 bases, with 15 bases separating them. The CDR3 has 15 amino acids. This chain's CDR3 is CASSPPGRRAFEQFF. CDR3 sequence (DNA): TGTGCCAGCTCACCACCAGGACGGAGAGCGTTTGAGCAGTTCTTC.

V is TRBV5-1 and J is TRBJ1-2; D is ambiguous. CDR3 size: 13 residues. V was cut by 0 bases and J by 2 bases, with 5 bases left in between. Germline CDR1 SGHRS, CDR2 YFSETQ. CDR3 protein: CASSLGRNYGYTF. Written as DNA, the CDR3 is TGCGCCAGCAGCTTGGGTCGGAACTATGGCTACACCTTC. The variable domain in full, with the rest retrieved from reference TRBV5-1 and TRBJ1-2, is KAGVTQTPRYLIKTRGQQVTLSCSPISGHRSVSWYQQTPGQGLQFLFEYFSETQRNKGNFPGRFSGRQFSNSRSEMNVSTLELGDSALYLCASSLGRNYGYTFGSGTRLTVV.

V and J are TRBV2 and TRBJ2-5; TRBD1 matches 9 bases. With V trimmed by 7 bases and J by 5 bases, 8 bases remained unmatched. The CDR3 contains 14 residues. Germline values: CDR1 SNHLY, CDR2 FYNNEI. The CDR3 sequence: CASTDRGLGETQYF. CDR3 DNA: TGTGCCAGCACCGACAGGGGGTTGGGGGAGACCCAGTACTTC.

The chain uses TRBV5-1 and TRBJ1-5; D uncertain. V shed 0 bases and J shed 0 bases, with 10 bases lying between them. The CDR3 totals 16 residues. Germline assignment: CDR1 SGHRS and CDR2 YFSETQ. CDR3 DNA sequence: TGCGCCAGCAGCTTGGGGCCCCCCAATAGCAATCAGCCCCAGCATTTT. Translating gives CASSLGPPNSNQPQHF.

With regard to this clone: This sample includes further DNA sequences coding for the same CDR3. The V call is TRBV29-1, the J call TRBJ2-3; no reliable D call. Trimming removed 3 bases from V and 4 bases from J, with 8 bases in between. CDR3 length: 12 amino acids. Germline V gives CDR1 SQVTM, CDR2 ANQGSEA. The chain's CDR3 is CSVDTSADTQYF. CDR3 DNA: TGCAGCGTTGACACCTCTGCAGATACGCAGTATTTT.

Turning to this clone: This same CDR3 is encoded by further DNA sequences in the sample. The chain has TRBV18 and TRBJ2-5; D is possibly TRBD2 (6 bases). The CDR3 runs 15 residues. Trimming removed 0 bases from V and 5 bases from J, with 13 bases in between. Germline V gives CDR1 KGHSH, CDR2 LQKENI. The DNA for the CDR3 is TGTGCCAGCTCACCACCGGCGGGGTCCAGGGAGACCCAGTACTTC. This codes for CASSPPAGSRETQYF.

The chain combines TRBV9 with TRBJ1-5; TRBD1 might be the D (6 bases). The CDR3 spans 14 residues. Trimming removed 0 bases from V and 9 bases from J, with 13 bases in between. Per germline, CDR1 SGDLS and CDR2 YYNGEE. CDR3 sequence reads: CASSVDGGYLPQHF. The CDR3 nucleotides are TGTGCCAGCAGCGTAGACGGGGGCTACTTGCCCCAGCATTTT. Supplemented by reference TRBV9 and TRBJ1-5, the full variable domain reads DSGVTQTPKHLITATGQRVTLRCSPRSGDLSVYWYQQSLDQGLQFLIQYYNGEERAKGNILERFSAQQFPDLHSELNLSSLELGDSALYFCASSVDGGYLPQHFGDGTRLSIL.

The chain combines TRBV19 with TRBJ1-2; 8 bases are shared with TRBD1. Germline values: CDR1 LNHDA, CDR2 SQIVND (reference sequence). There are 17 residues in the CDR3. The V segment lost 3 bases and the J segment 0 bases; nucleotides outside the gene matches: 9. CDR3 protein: CASSMITGTGTNYGYTF. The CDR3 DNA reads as TGTGCCAGTAGTATGATTACCGGGACAGGAACTAACTATGGCTACACCTTC.

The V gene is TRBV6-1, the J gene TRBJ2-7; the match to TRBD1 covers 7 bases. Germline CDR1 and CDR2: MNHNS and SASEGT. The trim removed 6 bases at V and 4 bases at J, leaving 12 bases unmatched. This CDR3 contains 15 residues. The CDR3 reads CASRVLGQPTYEQYF. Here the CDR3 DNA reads TGTGCCAGCAGGGTCTTGGGACAGCCAACTTACGAGCAGTACTTC.

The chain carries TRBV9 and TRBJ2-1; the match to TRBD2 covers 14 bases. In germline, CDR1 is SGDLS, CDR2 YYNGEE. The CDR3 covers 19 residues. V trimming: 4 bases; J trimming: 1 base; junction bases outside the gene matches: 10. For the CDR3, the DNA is TGTGCCAGCAGCCCAATAAGACTAGCGGGAGGGCATTCCTACAATGAGCAGTTCTTC. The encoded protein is CASSPIRLAGGHSYNEQFF.

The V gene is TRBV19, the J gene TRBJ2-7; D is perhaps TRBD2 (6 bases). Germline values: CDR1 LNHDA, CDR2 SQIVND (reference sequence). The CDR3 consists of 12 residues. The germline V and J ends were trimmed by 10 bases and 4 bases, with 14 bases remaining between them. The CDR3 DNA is TGTGCCACCAGCGGGCGAGAGTACGAGCAGTACTTC. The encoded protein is CATSGREYEQYF.

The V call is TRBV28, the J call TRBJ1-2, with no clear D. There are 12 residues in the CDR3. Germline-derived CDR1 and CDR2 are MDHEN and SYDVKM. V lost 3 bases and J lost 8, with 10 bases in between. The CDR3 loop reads CASSFPFGGYTF. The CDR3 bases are TGTGCCAGCAGTTTTCCCTTTGGGGGCTACACCTTC.

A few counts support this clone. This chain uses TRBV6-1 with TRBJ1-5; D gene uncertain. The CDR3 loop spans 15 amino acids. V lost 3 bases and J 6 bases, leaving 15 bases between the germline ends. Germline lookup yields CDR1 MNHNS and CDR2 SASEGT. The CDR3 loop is CASSDGWAGIQPQHF. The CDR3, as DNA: TGTGCCAGCAGTGATGGCTGGGCGGGGATTCAGCCCCAGCATTTT.

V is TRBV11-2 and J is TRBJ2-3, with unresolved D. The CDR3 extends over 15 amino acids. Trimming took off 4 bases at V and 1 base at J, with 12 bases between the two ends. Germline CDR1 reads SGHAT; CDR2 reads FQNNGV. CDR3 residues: CASSSSRVRTDTQYF. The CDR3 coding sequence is TGTGCCAGCAGCTCTTCTAGGGTCCGCACAGATACGCAGTATTTT.

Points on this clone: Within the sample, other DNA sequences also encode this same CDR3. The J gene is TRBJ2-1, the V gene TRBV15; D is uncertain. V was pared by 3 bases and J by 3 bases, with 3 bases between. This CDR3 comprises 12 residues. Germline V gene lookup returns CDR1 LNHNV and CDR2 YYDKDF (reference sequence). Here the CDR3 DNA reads TGTGCCACCAGCAGGGGCTACAATGAGCAGTTCTTC. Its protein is CATSRGYNEQFF.

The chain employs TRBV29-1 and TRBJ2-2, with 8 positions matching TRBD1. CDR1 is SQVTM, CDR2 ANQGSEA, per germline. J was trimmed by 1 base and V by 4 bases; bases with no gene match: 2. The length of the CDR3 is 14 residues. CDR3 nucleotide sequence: TGCAGCGTTGGGGACAGGCTGAACACCGGGGAGCTGTTTTTT. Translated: CSVGDRLNTGELFF.

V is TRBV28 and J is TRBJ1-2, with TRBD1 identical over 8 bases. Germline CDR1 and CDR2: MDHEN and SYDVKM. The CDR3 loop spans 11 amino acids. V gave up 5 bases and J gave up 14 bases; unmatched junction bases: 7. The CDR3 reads CASSLTGVRTF. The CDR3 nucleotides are TGTGCCAGCAGTCTGACAGGGGTTAGGACCTTC.

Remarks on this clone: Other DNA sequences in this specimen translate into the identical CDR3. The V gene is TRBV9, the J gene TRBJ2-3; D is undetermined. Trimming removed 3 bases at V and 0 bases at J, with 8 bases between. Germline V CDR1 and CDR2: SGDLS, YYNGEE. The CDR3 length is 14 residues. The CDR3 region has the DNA TGTGCCAGCAGCGCTCAACCGAGCACAGATACGCAGTATTTT. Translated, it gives CASSAQPSTDTQYF.

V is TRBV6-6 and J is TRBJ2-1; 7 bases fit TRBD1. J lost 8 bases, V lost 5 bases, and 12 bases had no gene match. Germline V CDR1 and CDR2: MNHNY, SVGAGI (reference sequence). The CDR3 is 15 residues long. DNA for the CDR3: TGTGCCAGCAGTCGGACCGGGACAGCGGTCGATGAGCAGTTCTTC. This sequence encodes CASSRTGTAVDEQFF.

CDR3 sequence: CASSLIRQGRNTEAFF. CDR3 DNA sequence: TGTGCCAGCAGCTTAATAAGACAGGGACGAAACACTGAAGCTTTCTTT. The V gene is TRBV7-8, the J gene TRBJ1-1; TRBD1 matches at 7 bases. Germline CDR1 is SGHVS and CDR2 is FQNEAQ. Germline trimming cut 2 bases from V and 2 bases from J; bases unmatched to any gene: 8. The CDR3 extends over 16 amino acids.

The chain's CDR3 is CASSRQGPNGRTNTGELFF. The CDR3 DNA reads as TGTGCCAGCAGTCGACAGGGTCCCAACGGCCGAACGAACACCGGGGAGCTGTTTTTT. The J gene is TRBJ2-2, the V gene TRBV11-3, with 7 bases matching TRBD1. The CDR3 spans 19 residues. In germline, CDR1 is SGHNT, CDR2 YENEEA. The ends lost 6 bases at V and 0 bases at J; junction bases unmatched: 16.

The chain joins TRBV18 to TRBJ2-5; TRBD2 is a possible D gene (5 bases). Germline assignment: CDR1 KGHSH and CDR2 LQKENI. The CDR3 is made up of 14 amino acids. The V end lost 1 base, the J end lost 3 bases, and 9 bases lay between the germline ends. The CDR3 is CASSPRSGEETQYF. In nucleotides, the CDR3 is TGTGCCAGCTCACCACGGTCCGGGGAAGAGACCCAGTACTTC.

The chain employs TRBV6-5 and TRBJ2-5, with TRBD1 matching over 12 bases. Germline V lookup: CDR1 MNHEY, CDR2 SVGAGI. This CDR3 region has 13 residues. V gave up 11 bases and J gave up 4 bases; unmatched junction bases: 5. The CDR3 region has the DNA TGTGCCGTGCGGGACAGGGGGCGAGAGACCCAGTACTTC. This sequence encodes CAVRDRGRETQYF.

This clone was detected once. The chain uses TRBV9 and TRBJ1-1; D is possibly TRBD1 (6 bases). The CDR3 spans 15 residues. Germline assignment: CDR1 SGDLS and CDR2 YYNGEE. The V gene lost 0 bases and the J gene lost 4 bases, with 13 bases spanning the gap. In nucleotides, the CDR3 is TGTGCCAGCAGCGTAGCTTCTGGGGGCGGCACTGAAGCTTTCTTT. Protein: CASSVASGGGTEAFF.

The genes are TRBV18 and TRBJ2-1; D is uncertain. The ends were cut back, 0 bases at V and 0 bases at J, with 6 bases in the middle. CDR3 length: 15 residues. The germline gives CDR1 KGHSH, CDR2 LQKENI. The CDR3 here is CASSPPSFSYNEQFF. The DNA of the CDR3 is TGTGCCAGCTCACCACCCAGTTTCTCCTACAATGAGCAGTTCTTC.

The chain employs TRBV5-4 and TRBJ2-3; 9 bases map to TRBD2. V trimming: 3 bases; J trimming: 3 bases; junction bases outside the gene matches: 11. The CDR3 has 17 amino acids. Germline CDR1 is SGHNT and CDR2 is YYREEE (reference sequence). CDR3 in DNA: TGTGCCAGCAGCTCATCCGTAGCGGGAGTCGCAACAGATACGCAGTATTTT. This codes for CASSSSVAGVATDTQYF.

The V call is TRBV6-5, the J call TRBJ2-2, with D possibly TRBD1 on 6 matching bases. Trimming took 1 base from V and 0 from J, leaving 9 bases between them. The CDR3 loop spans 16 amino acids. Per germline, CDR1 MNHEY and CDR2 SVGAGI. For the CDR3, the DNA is TGTGCCAGCAGTTACTGGGGGCTACCGAACACCGGGGAGCTGTTTTTT. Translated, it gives CASSYWGLPNTGELFF.

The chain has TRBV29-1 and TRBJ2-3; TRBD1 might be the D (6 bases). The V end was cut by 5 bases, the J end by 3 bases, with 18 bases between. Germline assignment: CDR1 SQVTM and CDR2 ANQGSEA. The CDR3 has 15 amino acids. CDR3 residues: CSVIFLRGITDTQYF. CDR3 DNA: TGCAGCGTTATTTTCCTTAGGGGGATTACAGATACGCAGTATTTT.